The entry below describes one TCR beta chain. This entry comes from a study of blood T cell repertoires in COVID-19. The authors' processing: Reference gene primer amplification in the assay estimated nucleated cell counts. Data came from immunoSEQ multiplex PCR; TCRdb stores just in-frame clones and leaves some out. Clone size and V and J calls were adopted from that table, with D and trimming inferred from the DNA. Altogether under 300,000 clones are present, about 76% being singletons, with the ten largest covering about 2.9%. The V segment lost 6 bases and the J segment 5 bases; nucleotides outside the gene matches: 6. The CDR3 runs to 14 residues. Looked up from germline, CDR1 is ENHRY and CDR2 is SYGVKD.

The chain employs TRBV10-3 and TRBJ1-2; 10 nucleotides line up with TRBD1. Material: peripheral blood. This receptor was obtained from a woman aged 60-75 years with active or convalescent COVID-19. The CDR3 protein is CAISGTGEGYGYTF. DNA for the CDR3: TGTGCCATCAGCGGGACAGGGGAAGGTTATGGCTACACCTTC.